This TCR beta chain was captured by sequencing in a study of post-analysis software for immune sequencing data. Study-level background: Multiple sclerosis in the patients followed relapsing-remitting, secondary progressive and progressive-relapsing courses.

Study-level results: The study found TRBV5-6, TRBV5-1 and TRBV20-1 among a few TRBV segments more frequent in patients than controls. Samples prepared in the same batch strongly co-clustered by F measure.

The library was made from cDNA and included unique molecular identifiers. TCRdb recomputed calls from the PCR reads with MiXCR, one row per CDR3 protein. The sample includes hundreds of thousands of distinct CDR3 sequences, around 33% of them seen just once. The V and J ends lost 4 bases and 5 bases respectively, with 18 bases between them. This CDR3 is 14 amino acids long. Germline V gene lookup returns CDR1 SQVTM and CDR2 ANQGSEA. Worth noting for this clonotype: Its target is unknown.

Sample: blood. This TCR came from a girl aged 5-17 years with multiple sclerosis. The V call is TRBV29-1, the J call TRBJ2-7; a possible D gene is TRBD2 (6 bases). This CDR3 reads CSVGWGLHSHEQYF. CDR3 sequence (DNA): TGCAGCGTTGGGTGGGGACTCCACTCTCACGAGCAGTACTTC.